These T cell receptor beta chains were read from a single sample in a study of cytomegalovirus exposure and HLA in healthy donors. Profiling relied on immunoSEQ multiplex PCR, and the TCRdb table lists in-frame clones only, not all of them. The profile shows under 150,000 clones, approximately 91% of them singletons. The sequenced sample was PBMCs. The receptors shown here come from a young man in good health and CMV-seronegative. Both conserved end residues are part of each CDR3. Fields, in order: D gene, clone size, V gene, J gene, CDR3 DNA, CDR3 protein. The D gene is left open where the match is weak. Part of the rows lack a size; the others show once, few, many or a class for expanded clones.

D gene: .
clone size: .
V gene: TRBV30
J gene: TRBJ1-6
CDR3 DNA: TGTGCCTGGAGGCCCGGTGATACGGGGAATTCACCCCTCCACTTT
CDR3 protein: CAWRPGDTGNSPLHF

D gene: TRBD2
clone size: .
V gene: TRBV27
J gene: TRBJ2-1
CDR3 DNA: TGTGCCAGCAGTCCGCGACTAGCGGGAGGGCCCCTAGGGTACAATGAGCAGTTCTTC
CDR3 protein: CASSPRLAGGPLGYNEQFF

D gene: TRBD2
clone size: .
V gene: TRBV5-1
J gene: TRBJ2-2
CDR3 DNA: TGCGCCAGCAGCCCGAGGTCCGGCGGGGGGCTTTCCACCGGGGAGCTGTTTTTT
CDR3 protein: CASSPRSGGGLSTGELFF

D gene: .
clone size: .
V gene: TRBV27
J gene: TRBJ1-4
CDR3 DNA: TGTGCCAGCAGGACGGGGGATGAAAAACTGTTTTTT
CDR3 protein: CASRTGDEKLFF

D gene: TRBD2
clone size: .
V gene: TRBV4-1
J gene: TRBJ2-5
CDR3 DNA: TGCGCCAGCAGCCAGCAACAAGAGGTGCTTGGCGGGGGGGCTGAGACCCAGTACTTC
CDR3 protein: CASSQQQEVLGGGAETQYF

D gene: .
clone size: once
V gene: TRBV21-1
J gene: TRBJ1-2
CDR3 DNA: TGTGCCAGCCGTAGGGCGGCAGGGGGCGTGGGGATTAACTATGGCTACACCTTC
CDR3 protein: CASRRAAGGVGINYGYTF

D gene: TRBD2
clone size: .
V gene: TRBV13
J gene: TRBJ2-5
CDR3 DNA: TGTGCCAGCAGCTTGATGAACCGGACTAGCGGCCTCCAAGAGACCCAGTACTTC
CDR3 protein: CASSLMNRTSGLQETQYF

D gene: TRBD2
clone size: .
V gene: TRBV5-1
J gene: TRBJ2-5
CDR3 DNA: TGCGCCAGCGGGACTAGCGGGGGACAAGAGACCCAGTACTTC
CDR3 protein: CASGTSGGQETQYF

D gene: .
clone size: .
V gene: TRBV30
J gene: TRBJ1-2
CDR3 DNA: TGTGCCTGGACACCCGGGTCTGCCTATGGCTACACCTTC
CDR3 protein: CAWTPGSAYGYTF

D gene: .
clone size: once
V gene: TRBV30
J gene: TRBJ1-2
CDR3 DNA: TGTGCCTGGAGTGTAGGGGCAGGCAACTATGGCTACACCTTC
CDR3 protein: CAWSVGAGNYGYTF

D gene: .
clone size: .
V gene: TRBV25-1
J gene: TRBJ1-5
CDR3 DNA: TGTGCCAGCAGTGGTTTGGGGGCTCAGCCCCAGCATTTT
CDR3 protein: CASSGLGAQPQHF

D gene: TRBD1
clone size: .
V gene: TRBV4-1
J gene: TRBJ2-5
CDR3 DNA: TGCGCCAGCAGCCAAGGCGCCGGGACAGGCCAAGAGACCCAGTACTTC
CDR3 protein: CASSQGAGTGQETQYF

D gene: .
clone size: .
V gene: TRBV11-2
J gene: TRBJ2-1
CDR3 DNA: TGTGCCAGCAGCTTAGGAGAGGGGGGGAGGAGGCAGTTCTTC
CDR3 protein: CASSLGEGGRRQFF

D gene: TRBD1
clone size: .
V gene: TRBV30
J gene: TRBJ1-6
CDR3 DNA: TGTGCCTGGGGGAAAACAGGGGATTCACCCCTCCACTTT
CDR3 protein: CAWGKTGDSPLHF

D gene: TRBD2
clone size: .
V gene: TRBV7-6
J gene: TRBJ2-1
CDR3 DNA: TGTGCCAGCAGCTTATGGTCGGGGGGGGCGGAGAATGAGCAGTTCTTC
CDR3 protein: CASSLWSGGAENEQFF

D gene: .
clone size: .
V gene: TRBV4-2
J gene: TRBJ1-6
CDR3 DNA: TGTGCCAGCAGCCAAGATCGGGGAAATAATTCACCCCTCCACTTT
CDR3 protein: CASSQDRGNNSPLHF

D gene: TRBD1
clone size: once
V gene: TRBV7-2
J gene: TRBJ1-5
CDR3 DNA: TGTGCCAGCAGCGCACAGGGGGCAGGACAGCCCCAGCATTTT
CDR3 protein: CASSAQGAGQPQHF

D gene: .
clone size: .
V gene: TRBV4-3
J gene: TRBJ2-2
CDR3 DNA: TGCGCCAGCAGCCTAGCGGAGAACACCGGGGAGCTGTTTTTT
CDR3 protein: CASSLAENTGELFF

D gene: .
clone size: .
V gene: TRBV21-1
J gene: TRBJ1-2
CDR3 DNA: TGTGCTAACCAGCAGCCCCTGGGTGGGGCAGACTATGGCTACACCTTC
CDR3 protein: CANQQPLGGADYGYTF

D gene: TRBD2
clone size: .
V gene: TRBV9
J gene: TRBJ2-5
CDR3 DNA: TGTGCCAGCAGCGTTAGCGGGACAATTGTTAGGGAGACCCAGTACTTC
CDR3 protein: CASSVSGTIVRETQYF